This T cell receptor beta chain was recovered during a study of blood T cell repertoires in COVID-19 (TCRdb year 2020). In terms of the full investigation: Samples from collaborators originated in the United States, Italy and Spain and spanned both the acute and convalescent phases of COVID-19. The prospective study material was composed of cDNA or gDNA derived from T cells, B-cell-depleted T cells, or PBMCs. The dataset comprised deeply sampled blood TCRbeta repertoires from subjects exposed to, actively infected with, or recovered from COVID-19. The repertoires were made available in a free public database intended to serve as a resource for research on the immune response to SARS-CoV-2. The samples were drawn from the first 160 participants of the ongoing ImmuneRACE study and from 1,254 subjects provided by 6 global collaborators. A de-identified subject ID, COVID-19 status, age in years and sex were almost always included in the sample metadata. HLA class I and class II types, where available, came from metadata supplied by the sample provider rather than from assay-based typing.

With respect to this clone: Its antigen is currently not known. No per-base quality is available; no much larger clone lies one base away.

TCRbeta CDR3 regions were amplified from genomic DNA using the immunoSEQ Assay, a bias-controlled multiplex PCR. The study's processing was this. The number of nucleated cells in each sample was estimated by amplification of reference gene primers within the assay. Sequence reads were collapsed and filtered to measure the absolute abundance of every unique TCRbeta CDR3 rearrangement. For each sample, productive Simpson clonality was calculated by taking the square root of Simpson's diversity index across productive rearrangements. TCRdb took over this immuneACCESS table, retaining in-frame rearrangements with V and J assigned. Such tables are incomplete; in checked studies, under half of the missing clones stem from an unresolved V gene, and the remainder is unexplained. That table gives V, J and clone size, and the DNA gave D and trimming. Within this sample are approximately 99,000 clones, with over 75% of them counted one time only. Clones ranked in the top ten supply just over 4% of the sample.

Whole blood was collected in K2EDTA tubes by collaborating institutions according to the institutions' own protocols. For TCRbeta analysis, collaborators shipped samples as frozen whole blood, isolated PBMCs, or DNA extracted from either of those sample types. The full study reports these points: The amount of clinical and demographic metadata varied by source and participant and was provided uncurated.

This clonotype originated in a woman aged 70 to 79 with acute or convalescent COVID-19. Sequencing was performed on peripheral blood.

The nucleotides are TGTGCCAGCAGCTTTACAGGGGGGGATTCACCCCTCCACTTT. Its amino acids are CASSFTGGDSPLHF. The rearranged chain carries TRBV9 and TRBJ1-6; 8 junctional bases match TRBD1. Germline trimming: 4 bases from V, 8 bases from J; junction bases outside gene matches: 5. The CDR3 goes from the cysteine to the phenylalanine over 14 residues. The CDR3 DNA has 42 bases and is translated from base 1. The germline V gene yields SGDLS for CDR1 and YYNGEE for CDR2.